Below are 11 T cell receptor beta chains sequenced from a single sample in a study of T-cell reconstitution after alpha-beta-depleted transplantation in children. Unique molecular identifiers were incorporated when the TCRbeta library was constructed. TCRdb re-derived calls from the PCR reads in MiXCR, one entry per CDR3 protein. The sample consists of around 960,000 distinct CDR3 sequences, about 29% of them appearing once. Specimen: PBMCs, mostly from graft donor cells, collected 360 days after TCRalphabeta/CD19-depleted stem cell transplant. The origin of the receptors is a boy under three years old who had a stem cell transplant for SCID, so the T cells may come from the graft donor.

CDR3 protein: CASSAYPGTGESNEQFF. The CDR3 bases are TGCGCCAGCAGCGCCTATCCCGGGACAGGGGAAAGCAATGAGCAGTTCTTC. This sequence joins TRBV5-1 and TRBJ2-1; 10 bases fit TRBD1. V was pared by 4 bases and J by 6 bases, with 13 bases of the junction left unmatched. The germline CDR1 and CDR2 sequences are SGHRS and YFSETQ. CDR3 length: 17 residues.

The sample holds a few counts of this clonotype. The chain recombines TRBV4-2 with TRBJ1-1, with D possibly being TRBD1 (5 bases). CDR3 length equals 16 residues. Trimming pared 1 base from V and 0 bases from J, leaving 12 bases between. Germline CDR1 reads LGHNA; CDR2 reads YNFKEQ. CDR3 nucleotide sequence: TGTGCCAGCAGCCAAGGGGAAGCCAGGGTGAACACTGAAGCTTTCTTT. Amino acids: CASSQGEARVNTEAFF.

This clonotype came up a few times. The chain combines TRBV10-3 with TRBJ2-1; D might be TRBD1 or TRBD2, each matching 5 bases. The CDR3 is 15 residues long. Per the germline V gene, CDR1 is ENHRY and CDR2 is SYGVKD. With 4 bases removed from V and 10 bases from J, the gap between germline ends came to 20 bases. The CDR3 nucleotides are TGTGCCATCAGTGCCTCCGAGGGGACCCTGGAAGAGCAGTTCTTC. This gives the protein CAISASEGTLEEQFF.

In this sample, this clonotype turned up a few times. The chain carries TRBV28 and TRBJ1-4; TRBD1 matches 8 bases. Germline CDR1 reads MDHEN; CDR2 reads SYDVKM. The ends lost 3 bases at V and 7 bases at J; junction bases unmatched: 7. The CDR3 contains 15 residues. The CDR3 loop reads CASSFPGQGGEKLFF. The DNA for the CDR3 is TGTGCCAGCAGTTTTCCTGGACAGGGAGGTGAAAAACTGTTTTTT. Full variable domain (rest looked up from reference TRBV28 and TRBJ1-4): DVKVTQSSRYLVKRTGEKVFLECVQDMDHENMFWYRQDPGLGLRLIYFSYDVKMKEKGDIPEGYSVSREKKERFSLILESASTNQTSMYLCASSFPGQGGEKLFFGSGTQLSVL.

The CDR3 loop is CASSPLGGVWKNEQFF. The CDR3 nucleotides read TGTGCCAGCAGTCCCCTGGGGGGAGTTTGGAAGAATGAGCAGTTCTTC. V and J are TRBV28 and TRBJ2-1; weak D call: TRBD2 (6 bases). Per the germline V gene, CDR1 is MDHEN and CDR2 is SYDVKM. CDR3 length equals 16 residues. V was shortened by 5 bases and J by 7 bases, with 21 bases between the two germline ends. The variable domain in full, with the rest retrieved from reference TRBV28 and TRBJ2-1, is DVKVTQSSRYLVKRTGEKVFLECVQDMDHENMFWYRQDPGLGLRLIYFSYDVKMKEKGDIPEGYSVSREKKERFSLILESASTNQTSMYLCASSPLGGVWKNEQFFGPGTRLTVL.

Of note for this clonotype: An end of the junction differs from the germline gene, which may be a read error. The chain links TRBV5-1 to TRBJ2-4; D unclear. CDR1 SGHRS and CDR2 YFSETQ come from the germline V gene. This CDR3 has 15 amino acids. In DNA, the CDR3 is TGCACCAGCAGCCTTCGCTCCGACATTCTAAACATTCAGTACTTC. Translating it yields CTSSLRSDILNIQYF.

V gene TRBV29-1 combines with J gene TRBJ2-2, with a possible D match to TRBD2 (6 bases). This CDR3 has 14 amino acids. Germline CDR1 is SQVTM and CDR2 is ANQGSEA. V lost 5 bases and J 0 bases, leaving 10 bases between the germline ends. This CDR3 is CSVRLATNTGELFF. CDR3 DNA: TGCAGCGTTAGGCTAGCGACGAACACCGGGGAGCTGTTTTTT.

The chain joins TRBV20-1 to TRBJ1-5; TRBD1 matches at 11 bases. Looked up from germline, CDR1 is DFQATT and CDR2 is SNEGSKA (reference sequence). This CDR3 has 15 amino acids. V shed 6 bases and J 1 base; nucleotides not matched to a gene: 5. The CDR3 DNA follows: TGCAGTGCGGATGGACAGGGGGCGAGCAATCAGCCCCAGCATTTT. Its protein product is CSADGQGASNQPQHF.

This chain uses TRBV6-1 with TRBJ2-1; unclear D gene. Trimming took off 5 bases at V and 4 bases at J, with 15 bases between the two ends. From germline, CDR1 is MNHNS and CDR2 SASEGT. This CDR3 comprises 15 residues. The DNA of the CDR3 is TGTGCCAGCAGTCTCAACTCCAGGTCTTACAATGAGCAGTTCTTC. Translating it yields CASSLNSRSYNEQFF.

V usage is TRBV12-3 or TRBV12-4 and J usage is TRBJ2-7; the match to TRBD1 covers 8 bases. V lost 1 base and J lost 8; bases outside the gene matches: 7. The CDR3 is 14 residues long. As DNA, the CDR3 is TGTGCCAGCAGTTTAGGCCCAGGACAGGGCCAGCAGTACTTC. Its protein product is CASSLGPGQGQQYF.

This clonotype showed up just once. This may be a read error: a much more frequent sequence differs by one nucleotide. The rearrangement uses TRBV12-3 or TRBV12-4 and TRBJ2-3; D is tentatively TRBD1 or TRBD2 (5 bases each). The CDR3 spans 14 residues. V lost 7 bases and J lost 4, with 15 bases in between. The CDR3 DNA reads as TGTGCCAGCACTCTCGCCGGGGCACCAGATACGCAGTATTTT. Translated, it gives CASTLAGAPDTQYF.